This is a list of T cell receptor beta chains from one sample in a study of cytomegalovirus exposure and HLA in healthy donors. Produced via immunoSEQ multiplex PCR; TCRdb's table is partial and in-frame only. The table has about 31,000 clones, 65% to 75% seen once. The sample taken for sequencing was PBMCs. The receptor set was obtained from a man aged 40-55 years in good health and CMV-seropositive. Each CDR3 is given with its conserved first and last residue. Each record gives: clone size, V gene, D gene, J gene, CDR3 DNA, CDR3 protein. D genes are given only for firm matches. Not every row has a clone size; where given, it reads once, few, many or a size class.

>NA|TRBV7-2|NA|TRBJ2-7
TGTGCCAGCAGCTACTACAGAGGGAGCTCCTACGAGCAGTACTTC
CASSYYRGSSYEQYF
>NA|TRBV11-3|TRBD1|TRBJ1-4
TGTGCCAGCAGCTTAGATCCAGGGGGAACAACTAATGAAAAACTGTTTTTT
CASSLDPGGTTNEKLFF
>few|TRBV29-1|TRBD1|TRBJ2-3
TGCAGCGGCTCCGGGACAGTAGAAGGCACAGATACGCAGTATTTT
CSGSGTVEGTDTQYF
>NA|TRBV19|NA|TRBJ1-5
TGTGCCAGTAGTCTGGACAGCTATCAGCCCCAGCATTTT
CASSLDSYQPQHF
>few|TRBV6-5|NA|TRBJ2-7
TGTGCCAGCAGTTACGGGAAGGCGGGTAGCTACGAGCAGTACTTC
CASSYGKAGSYEQYF
>NA|TRBV19|TRBD2|TRBJ2-4
TGTGCCAGTAGTATAGAAATGGCGGGGGGCGTTGGGAACATTCAGTACTTC
CASSIEMAGGVGNIQYF
>NA|TRBV7-9|NA|TRBJ2-2
TGTGCCAACAGCTTAGGACAAAACACCGGGGAGCTGTTTTTT
CANSLGQNTGELFF
>NA|TRBV7-9|NA|TRBJ1-6
TGTGCCAGCAGCGTAGCACGGGATAATTCACCCCTCCACTTT
CASSVARDNSPLHF
>NA|TRBV28|TRBD1|TRBJ1-5
TGTGCCAGCAGCCACCAGACAGGGGGCAATCAGCCCCAGCATTTT
CASSHQTGGNQPQHF
>NA|TRBV10-1|NA|TRBJ1-5
TGCGCCAGCAGTGAGTCGGGCAGGGGTGGATGTGGCAATCAGCCCCAGCATTTT
CASSESGRGGCGNQPQHF
>once|TRBV5-1|TRBD1|TRBJ2-7
TGCGCCAGCAGCTTGGTAGGGGACAGGGACTACGAGCAGTACTTC
CASSLVGDRDYEQYF
>few|TRBV5-6|TRBD1|TRBJ1-5
TGTGCCAGCAGCTTGACCCGGGACAGGTCAAATCAGCCCCAGCATTTT
CASSLTRDRSNQPQHF
>NA|TRBV5-6|TRBD2|TRBJ2-4
TGTGCCAGCAGCTCCCGTCCCCTAGCGGGGGGGCCTTACATTCAGTACTTC
CASSSRPLAGGPYIQYF
>NA|TRBV18|TRBD1|TRBJ1-2
TGTGCCAGCTCACCGGACAGGGACTATGGCTACACCTTC
CASSPDRDYGYTF
>few|TRBV15|NA|TRBJ2-5
TGTGCCACCAGCCGTCGGGGGGCCCAAGAGACCCAGTACTTC
CATSRRGAQETQYF
>NA|TRBV12-5|NA|TRBJ2-7
TGTGCTAGTCGGAGACAGGTGGGTTTCGGCGAGCAGTACTTC
CASRRQVGFGEQYF
>few|TRBV27|NA|TRBJ1-4
TGTGCCAGCAGCGCCAGGGTATCTGAAAAACTGTTTTTT
CASSARVSEKLFF
>NA|TRBV5-6|NA|TRBJ1-1
TGTGCCAGCAGCTCAGGACAGCTGAACACTGAAGCTTTCTTT
CASSSGQLNTEAFF
>NA|TRBV5-4|TRBD2|TRBJ2-3
TGTGCCAGCAGTCCCCGGGATCTGGGCGGGGGGGCGGATACGCAGTATTTT
CASSPRDLGGGADTQYF
>NA|TRBV5-8|NA|TRBJ1-1
TGTGCCAGCAGCTCTCGGGGGTTTAACACTGAAGCTTTCTTT
CASSSRGFNTEAFF
>NA|TRBV7-7|TRBD1|TRBJ2-1
TGTGCCAGCAGCTCCCGGACAGGAACCAATGAGCAGTTCTTC
CASSSRTGTNEQFF
>NA|TRBV5-1|NA|TRBJ2-7
TGCGCCAGCAGCTTGGTGGGGGGCGAGCAGTACTTC
CASSLVGGEQYF
>NA|TRBV4-1|NA|TRBJ2-2
TGCGCCAGCAGCCAAGATCTATGGCGTGGAGGGGCCACCGGGGAGCTGTTTTTT
CASSQDLWRGGATGELFF
>NA|TRBV6-6|NA|TRBJ2-5
TGTGCCAGCAGCCCTAGAACGGAGACCCAGTACTTC
CASSPRTETQYF
>NA|TRBV18|NA|TRBJ2-2
TGTGCCAGCTCACCACGCAGGGAGAACACCGGGGAGCTGTTTTTT
CASSPRRENTGELFF
>NA|TRBV30|TRBD1|TRBJ1-6
TGTGCCTGGGACAGGGAGTCCTCACCCCTCCACTTT
CAWDRESSPLHF
>NA|TRBV2|TRBD2|TRBJ2-3
TGTGCCAGCAGTCTCCTTCTAGCGGGGGGGCCCACAGATACGCAGTATTTT
CASSLLLAGGPTDTQYF
>NA|TRBV2|NA|TRBJ2-7
TGTGCCAGCAGTGTGCGGGACAGCGCGCGAGGAGAGCAGTACTTC
CASSVRDSARGEQYF
>NA|TRBV11-3|NA|TRBJ2-6
TGTGCCAGCAGCTTAGTTCTGTTCTCTGGGGCCAACGTCCTGACTTTC
CASSLVLFSGANVLTF
>NA|TRBV6-6|NA|TRBJ1-3
TGTGCCAGCAGTCTTACAGGGACGGGAAACACCATATATTTT
CASSLTGTGNTIYF